The rows below give T cell receptor beta chains drawn from one sample of a study of beta chain features in type 1 diabetes. The protocol was immunoSEQ multiplex PCR, while the TCRdb copy is restricted to in-frame clones and leaves out a portion. The sample holds about 340,000 clones, roughly 8% seen once. Sequences were obtained from central memory CD4+ T cells from blood. These receptors were obtained from a woman under 30 in good health. CDR3s include the opening cysteine and the closing phenylalanine or tryptophan. Fields, in order: J gene, clone size, D gene, V gene, CDR3 DNA, CDR3 protein. The D gene is left open where the match is weak. Size tells how often a clone was seen (once, few, many) or the class of an expanded clone, and some rows leave it out.

j_gene: TRBJ2-7
abundance: -
d_gene: -
v_gene: TRBV20-1
CDR3nt: TGCAGTGCTCTGGAGAATTACGAGCAGTACTTC
CDR3aa: CSALENYEQYF

j_gene: TRBJ2-1
abundance: few
d_gene: -
v_gene: TRBV11-1
CDR3nt: TGTGCCAGCAGCTTGCGGTACGGGTCACTCAATGAGCAGTTCTTC
CDR3aa: CASSLRYGSLNEQFF

j_gene: TRBJ1-1
abundance: -
d_gene: -
v_gene: TRBV6-6
CDR3nt: TGTGCCAGCAGGGAGAACACTGAAGCTTTCTTT
CDR3aa: CASRENTEAFF

j_gene: TRBJ1-1
abundance: few
d_gene: TRBD1
v_gene: TRBV28
CDR3nt: TGTGCCAGCAGTTTCACAGGGGGCGTTAGTTATACTGAAGCTTTCTTT
CDR3aa: CASSFTGGVSYTEAFF

j_gene: TRBJ2-7
abundance: -
d_gene: -
v_gene: TRBV28
CDR3nt: TGTGCCAGCAGTCTAACGGGAAGCTCCTACGAGCAGTACTTC
CDR3aa: CASSLTGSSYEQYF

j_gene: TRBJ2-6
abundance: few
d_gene: -
v_gene: TRBV18
CDR3nt: TGTGCCAGCTCACCGAGCCAGGGTGGGGCCAACGTCCTGACTTTC
CDR3aa: CASSPSQGGANVLTF

j_gene: TRBJ2-6
abundance: few
d_gene: -
v_gene: TRBV4-2
CDR3nt: TGTGCCAGCAGCCGCGAAAGACTCACTGGGGCCAACGTCCTGACTTTC
CDR3aa: CASSRERLTGANVLTF

j_gene: TRBJ2-5
abundance: few
d_gene: TRBD2
v_gene: TRBV28
CDR3nt: TGTGCCAGCAGCCTTAGCGGGACCCTTAAACGGGAGACCCAGTACTTC
CDR3aa: CASSLSGTLKRETQYF

j_gene: TRBJ2-5
abundance: -
d_gene: TRBD2
v_gene: TRBV2
CDR3nt: TGTGCCAGCAGTGAAAGGACTAGCGGGAAAGAGACCCAGTACTTC
CDR3aa: CASSERTSGKETQYF

j_gene: TRBJ2-3
abundance: -
d_gene: TRBD2
v_gene: TRBV28
CDR3nt: TGTGCCAGCAGACTACTAGCGGGAGCAGATACGCAGTATTTT
CDR3aa: CASRLLAGADTQYF

j_gene: TRBJ2-2
abundance: -
d_gene: -
v_gene: TRBV25-1
CDR3nt: TGTGCCAGCAGTGAGTTGACTGGGAACAACACCGGGGAGCTGTTTTTT
CDR3aa: CASSELTGNNTGELFF

j_gene: TRBJ2-5
abundance: -
d_gene: -
v_gene: TRBV28
CDR3nt: TGTGCCAGCCTTGCAGCGATGCAAGAGACCCAGTACTTC
CDR3aa: CASLAAMQETQYF

j_gene: TRBJ2-3
abundance: -
d_gene: TRBD2
v_gene: TRBV7-2
CDR3nt: TGTGCCAGCAGCTTAGGCACTAGCGGGAGTTGGAAGTATTTT
CDR3aa: CASSLGTSGSWKYF

j_gene: TRBJ2-2
abundance: few
d_gene: -
v_gene: TRBV7-9
CDR3nt: TGTGCCAGCAGCCCGGTTGGTGAAGGGACCGGGGAGCTGTTTTTT
CDR3aa: CASSPVGEGTGELFF

j_gene: TRBJ2-7
abundance: -
d_gene: TRBD1
v_gene: TRBV5-4
CDR3nt: TGTGCCAGCAGCTTGGACCCGGGACAGGGTTACGAGCAGTACTTC
CDR3aa: CASSLDPGQGYEQYF

j_gene: TRBJ2-3
abundance: few
d_gene: -
v_gene: TRBV15
CDR3nt: TGTGCCACCAGCAGAGACGTCGACGCGGGCACAGATACGCAGTATTTT
CDR3aa: CATSRDVDAGTDTQYF

j_gene: TRBJ1-1
abundance: few
d_gene: -
v_gene: TRBV19
CDR3nt: TGTGCCAGCGGGGACGTATGGAACACTGAAGCTTTCTTT
CDR3aa: CASGDVWNTEAFF

j_gene: TRBJ1-1
abundance: few
d_gene: -
v_gene: TRBV10-3
CDR3nt: TGTGCCACGACTCTCAGGGATGCGGGGGCTGAAGCTTTCTTT
CDR3aa: CATTLRDAGAEAFF

j_gene: TRBJ2-1
abundance: few
d_gene: TRBD1
v_gene: TRBV29-1
CDR3nt: TGCAGCGTTGACGGGACAGGGGGCGGGGATGAGCAGTTCTTC
CDR3aa: CSVDGTGGGDEQFF

j_gene: TRBJ1-1
abundance: few
d_gene: -
v_gene: TRBV29-1
CDR3nt: TGCAGCGTCGGGGGGTCGGGATTTGGCACTGAAGCTTTCTTT
CDR3aa: CSVGGSGFGTEAFF

j_gene: TRBJ2-7
abundance: few
d_gene: -
v_gene: TRBV11-2
CDR3nt: TGTGCCAGCAGCTTAGGATCATGGATTTACGAGCAGTACTTC
CDR3aa: CASSLGSWIYEQYF

j_gene: TRBJ1-5
abundance: few
d_gene: -
v_gene: TRBV6-5
CDR3nt: TGTGCCAGCAGCCCTACTGTTGATCAGCCCCAGCATTTT
CDR3aa: CASSPTVDQPQHF

j_gene: TRBJ2-7
abundance: few
d_gene: -
v_gene: TRBV4-3
CDR3nt: TGCGCCAGCAGCCATGATGTAGGCTTTTCCTACGAGCAGTACTTC
CDR3aa: CASSHDVGFSYEQYF

j_gene: TRBJ2-5
abundance: -
d_gene: TRBD2
v_gene: TRBV5-1
CDR3nt: TGCGCCAGCAGCTTCCTAGCGGGGAAAGAGACCCAGTACTTC
CDR3aa: CASSFLAGKETQYF

j_gene: TRBJ2-3
abundance: few
d_gene: -
v_gene: TRBV5-1
CDR3nt: TGCGCCAGCAGCGTCAGGGGAGGTGGGACAGATACGCAGTATTTT
CDR3aa: CASSVRGGGTDTQYF

j_gene: TRBJ2-5
abundance: -
d_gene: TRBD1
v_gene: TRBV29-1
CDR3nt: TGCAGCGTTGAAGCACAGGGGTCAAACCAAGAGACCCAGTACTTC
CDR3aa: CSVEAQGSNQETQYF

j_gene: TRBJ2-7
abundance: many
d_gene: TRBD2
v_gene: TRBV7-9
CDR3nt: TGTGCCAGCAGCTTAGCTGGGACTAGCGGTTCCTACGAGCAGTACTTC
CDR3aa: CASSLAGTSGSYEQYF

j_gene: TRBJ2-7
abundance: -
d_gene: -
v_gene: TRBV7-9
CDR3nt: TGTGCCAGCAGCCTCGACAGGAGCTCCTACGAGCAGTACTTC
CDR3aa: CASSLDRSSYEQYF

j_gene: TRBJ2-7
abundance: -
d_gene: -
v_gene: TRBV5-1
CDR3nt: TGCGCCAGCAGCTCGGTGGACTTCTCCTACGAGCAGTACTTC
CDR3aa: CASSSVDFSYEQYF

j_gene: TRBJ2-3
abundance: few
d_gene: -
v_gene: TRBV9
CDR3nt: TGTGCCAGCAGCGTAGGGGTCGGGGGAGATACGCAGTATTTT
CDR3aa: CASSVGVGGDTQYF

j_gene: TRBJ2-7
abundance: few
d_gene: -
v_gene: TRBV7-2
CDR3nt: TGTGCCAGCAGCTTATCTGGGCGGGACAGAGCTTACGAGCAGTACTTC
CDR3aa: CASSLSGRDRAYEQYF

j_gene: TRBJ2-5
abundance: few
d_gene: -
v_gene: TRBV9
CDR3nt: TGTGCCAGCAGCGTAGCCCCAGATCGTCAAGAGACCCAGTACTTC
CDR3aa: CASSVAPDRQETQYF

j_gene: TRBJ2-1
abundance: few
d_gene: -
v_gene: TRBV2
CDR3nt: TGTGCCAGCAGTGAAGCCGGAGAGCAGTTCTTC
CDR3aa: CASSEAGEQFF

j_gene: TRBJ2-5
abundance: few
d_gene: TRBD2
v_gene: TRBV10-3
CDR3nt: TGTGCCATCAGTCCCGGACTAGCGGGGGAAGAGACCCAGTACTTC
CDR3aa: CAISPGLAGEETQYF

j_gene: TRBJ2-7
abundance: -
d_gene: TRBD2
v_gene: TRBV28
CDR3nt: TGTGCCAGCAGCCTCGACGGGCCTAGCGGACACTCCTACGAGCAGTACTTC
CDR3aa: CASSLDGPSGHSYEQYF

j_gene: TRBJ1-2
abundance: few
d_gene: -
v_gene: TRBV29-1
CDR3nt: TGCAGCGTTTTGGCAGGGATAAACTATGGCTACACCTTC
CDR3aa: CSVLAGINYGYTF

j_gene: TRBJ2-5
abundance: few
d_gene: -
v_gene: TRBV7-2
CDR3nt: TGTGCCAGCAGCTTAGCCGGTTGGTCGGCGCACGAGACCCAGTACTTC
CDR3aa: CASSLAGWSAHETQYF

j_gene: TRBJ2-1
abundance: -
d_gene: TRBD1
v_gene: TRBV10-3
CDR3nt: TGTGCCATCAGTGATGTGGGACAGGGTACGGGTGAGCAGTTCTTC
CDR3aa: CAISDVGQGTGEQFF